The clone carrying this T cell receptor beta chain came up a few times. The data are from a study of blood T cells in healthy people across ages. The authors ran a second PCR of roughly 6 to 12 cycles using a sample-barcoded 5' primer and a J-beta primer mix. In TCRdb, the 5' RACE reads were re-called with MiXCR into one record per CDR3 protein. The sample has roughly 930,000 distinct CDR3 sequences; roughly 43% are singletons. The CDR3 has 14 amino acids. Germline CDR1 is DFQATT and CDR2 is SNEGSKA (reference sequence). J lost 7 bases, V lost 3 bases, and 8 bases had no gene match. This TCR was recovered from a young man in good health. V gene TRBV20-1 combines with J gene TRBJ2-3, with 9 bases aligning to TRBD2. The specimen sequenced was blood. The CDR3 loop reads CSASTGGGVNTQYF. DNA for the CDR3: TGCAGTGCTAGTACCGGCGGGGGGGTGAATACGCAGTATTTT.